This entry lists 21 T cell receptor beta chains sequenced from one sample in a study of blood T cell repertoires in COVID-19. The repertoire was sequenced with immunoSEQ multiplex PCR; TCRdb's copy has only in-frame clones and lacks some. Here the sample spans around 310,000 clones, around 90% being singletons. Material for sequencing was peripheral blood. Source of these receptors: a woman in her thirties or forties with COVID-19, enrolled during active disease.

The V and J genes are TRBV18 and TRBJ1-2; TRBD1 might be the D (6 bases). The CDR3 has 16 amino acids. Germline V gives CDR1 KGHSH, CDR2 LQKENI. With 0 bases removed from V and 5 bases from J, the gap between germline ends came to 16 bases. CDR3 bases: TGTGCCAGCTCACCACCGAAGGCAGACAGGACATATGGCTACACCTTC. Translation gives CASSPPKADRTYGYTF.

The chain joins TRBV18 to TRBJ1-1; 8 bases are a match to TRBD1. J lost 1 base, V lost 5 bases, and 6 bases had no gene match. Germline CDR1 reads KGHSH; CDR2 reads LQKENI. The CDR3 is made up of 15 amino acids. CDR3 sequence reads: CASSTGQGWNTEAFF. CDR3 sequence (DNA): TGTGCCAGCTCAACAGGACAGGGTTGGAACACTGAAGCTTTCTTT.

The chain links TRBV30 to TRBJ1-5; D might be TRBD1 (6 bases). Trimming removed 0 bases from V and 3 bases from J, with 15 bases in between. The germline V gene encodes CDR1 GTSNPN and CDR2 SVGIG (reference sequence). This CDR3 is built from 16 residues. The DNA of the CDR3 is TGTGCCTGGAGTGTAAGCGGGGGCGGGGACAATCAGCCCCAGCATTTT. It encodes CAWSVSGGGDNQPQHF.

The chain recombines TRBV7-2 with TRBJ1-2, with a weak D call TRBD1 (5 bases). CDR3 length: 14 amino acids. V lost 6 bases to trimming and J lost 8 bases, with 19 bases between them. Germline values: CDR1 SGHTA, CDR2 FQGNSA. CDR3 region: CASSPGGAGGGYTF. In nucleotides, the CDR3 is TGTGCCAGCAGTCCCGGAGGGGCAGGAGGGGGCTACACCTTC.

The chain couples TRBV4-1 to TRBJ1-4; TRBD1 aligns across 9 bases. V was clipped by 4 bases and J by 3 bases; unmatched bases: 9. The CDR3 extends over 17 amino acids. CDR1 and CDR2 (germline): MGHRA, YSYEKL. The CDR3 DNA is TGCGCCAGCAGCCCAGTGGGGACAGGGATGGCTAATGAAAAACTGTTTTTT. This sequence encodes CASSPVGTGMANEKLFF.

The chain recombines TRBV6-6 with TRBJ1-4; maybe TRBD1 (6 bases). Germline lookup yields CDR1 MNHNY and CDR2 SVGAGI (reference sequence). The CDR3 has 16 amino acids. V lost 0 bases and J 4 bases, leaving 12 bases between the germline ends. The DNA for the CDR3 is TGTGCCAGCAGTTACTCGATAGGACAGCATAATGAAAAACTGTTTTTT. Translating gives CASSYSIGQHNEKLFF.

The rearrangement joins TRBV14 to TRBJ2-7; 7 bases agree with TRBD1. The CDR3 spans 15 residues. V lost 5 bases, J lost 4 bases, and 11 bases stayed unmatched. In germline, CDR1 is SGHDN, CDR2 FVKESK. In DNA form, the CDR3 reads TGTGCCAGCAGCGAAAGGACAGGCGGTTCTTACGAGCAGTACTTC. Encoded protein: CASSERTGGSYEQYF.

The chain couples TRBV18 to TRBJ2-1; 13 bases agree with TRBD2. The V gene end was trimmed by 4 bases and the J gene end by 3 bases; junction bases not matched to a gene: 12. Per the germline V gene, CDR1 is KGHSH and CDR2 is LQKENI. This CDR3 has 19 amino acids. The CDR3 sequence: CASSLLLAGGPSDYNEQFF. For the CDR3, the DNA is TGTGCCAGCTCACTACTACTAGCGGGAGGGCCGTCGGACTACAATGAGCAGTTCTTC.

The chain uses TRBV20-1 and TRBJ1-2; no reliable D call. In germline, CDR1 is DFQATT, CDR2 SNEGSKA (reference sequence). V was clipped by 4 bases and J by 4 bases, with 7 bases between them. The CDR3 totals 11 residues. The DNA of the CDR3 is TGCAGTGCTATAGGACTCTATGGCTACACCTTC. Protein product: CSAIGLYGYTF.

The chain has TRBV5-5 and TRBJ2-7, with a possible D match to TRBD1 (5 bases). The CDR3 loop spans 15 amino acids. The germline V and J ends were trimmed by 1 base and 7 bases, with 18 bases remaining between them. The germline gives CDR1 SGHKS, CDR2 YYEKEE (reference sequence). The CDR3 loop reads CASSLPRAFPGEQYF. Here the CDR3 DNA reads TGTGCCAGCAGCTTGCCCAGGGCCTTCCCCGGGGAGCAGTACTTC. The whole variable domain, remainder taken from reference TRBV5-5 and TRBJ2-7, is DAGVTQSPTHLIKTRGQQVTLRCSPISGHKSVSWYQQVLGQGPQFIFQYYEKEERGRGNFPDRFSARQFPNYSSELNVNALLLGDSALYLCASSLPRAFPGEQYFGPGTRLTVT.

The CDR3 coding sequence is TGTGCCAGCAGCCTCCAGACAGGCACCGGGGAGCTGTTTTTT. This encodes CASSLQTGTGELFF. This chain connects TRBV7-2 to TRBJ2-2, with a tentative D call TRBD1 (6 bases). There are 14 residues in the CDR3. The V end was cut by 5 bases, the J end by 4 bases, with 11 bases between. Germline V CDR1 and CDR2: SGHTA, FQGNSA.

CDR3 sequence reads: CASSLGGDSSGRPNEQFF. CDR3 sequence (DNA): TGTGCCAGCAGCTTGGGGGGAGATAGTAGCGGGAGGCCCAATGAGCAGTTCTTC. The rearrangement links TRBV5-4 to TRBJ2-1; TRBD2 agrees at 10 bases. Germline lookup yields CDR1 SGHNT and CDR2 YYREEE (reference sequence). This CDR3 region has 18 residues. J was trimmed by 6 bases and V by 0 bases; bases with no gene match: 12.

Only a few counts were recorded for this clone. V usage is TRBV10-3 and J usage is TRBJ2-7, with D tentatively TRBD1 (5 bases). Trimming pared 7 bases from V and 1 base from J, leaving 8 bases between. This CDR3 is built from 12 residues. Germline-derived CDR1 and CDR2 are ENHRY and SYGVKD. DNA for the CDR3: TGTGCCATCACTGACAGTTCCTACGAGCAGTACTTC. Translating it yields CAITDSSYEQYF.

The V and J genes are TRBV19 and TRBJ1-5, with 8 positions matching TRBD1. The V gene end was trimmed by 2 bases and the J gene end by 0 bases; junction bases not matched to a gene: 12. Germline loops: CDR1 LNHDA, CDR2 SQIVND (reference sequence). The CDR3 covers 19 residues. CDR3 sequence: CASSIKTGASGYSNQPQHF. CDR3 in DNA: TGTGCCAGTAGTATAAAGACAGGGGCCTCAGGGTATAGCAATCAGCCCCAGCATTTT.

The chain has TRBV11-3 and TRBJ2-3; D not resolved. V dropped 5 bases and J dropped 2 bases, with 14 bases sitting between them. Looked up from germline, CDR1 is SGHNT and CDR2 is YENEEA. The CDR3 covers 15 residues. DNA for the CDR3: TGTGCCAGCAGCCAGAGAGGCGTGACCACAGATACGCAGTATTTT. Its translation: CASSQRGVTTDTQYF.

The chain employs TRBV9 and TRBJ1-5; D ambiguous. Trimming stripped 0 bases from V and 2 bases from J, with 15 bases between. Germline lookup yields CDR1 SGDLS and CDR2 YYNGEE. The CDR3 is 17 residues long. The CDR3 protein is CASSVGPVFGGNQPQHF. In DNA form, the CDR3 reads TGTGCCAGCAGCGTAGGCCCAGTTTTCGGGGGCAATCAGCCCCAGCATTTT.

This clone is a singleton in its sample. This chain joins TRBV28 and TRBJ1-1, with 7 bases lining up with TRBD1. With 4 bases clipped from V and 1 base from J, the junction kept 3 bases outside the gene matches. Germline V gene data show CDR1 as MDHEN and CDR2 as SYDVKM. This CDR3 has 14 residues. CDR3 in DNA: TGTGCCAGCAGTTGGGACAGAGAGAACACTGAAGCTTTCTTT. Protein: CASSWDRENTEAFF.

The rearrangement uses TRBV5-1 and TRBJ1-4; 10 positions agree with TRBD1. Germline V lookup: CDR1 SGHRS, CDR2 YFSETQ. CDR3 length equals 15 residues. V trimming: 4 bases; J trimming: 7 bases; junction bases outside the gene matches: 7. CDR3: CASSHRTGGGEKLFF. Written as DNA, the CDR3 is TGCGCCAGCAGCCACCGGACAGGGGGGGGTGAAAAACTGTTTTTT.

The rearrangement links TRBV27 to TRBJ2-1; TRBD2 might be the D (5 bases). The CDR3 covers 14 residues. V was shortened by 1 base and J by 8 bases, with 12 bases between the two germline ends. From germline, CDR1 is MNHEY and CDR2 SMNVEV (reference sequence). In nucleotides, the CDR3 is TGTGCCAGCAGTTTATTAGCGACCGGCCATGAGCAGTTCTTC. Its protein is CASSLLATGHEQFF.

The chain recombines TRBV19 with TRBJ1-4, with 8 bases identical to TRBD1. Germline values: CDR1 LNHDA, CDR2 SQIVND (reference sequence). This CDR3 region has 15 residues. Trimming removed 5 bases from V and 7 bases from J; junction bases left unmatched: 9. This CDR3 is CASSPGFTGGEKLFF. CDR3 DNA: TGTGCCAGTAGTCCGGGGTTCACAGGGGGTGAAAAACTGTTTTTT.

The chain is built from TRBV25-1 and TRBJ1-2; a possible D gene is TRBD1 (5 bases). CDR1 and CDR2 (germline): MGHDK, SYGVNS. The CDR3 consists of 13 residues. The V and J ends lost 3 bases and 2 bases respectively, with 7 bases between them. The CDR3 loop reads CASSEGQNYGYTF. CDR3 coding DNA: TGTGCCAGCAGTGAGGGGCAGAACTATGGCTACACCTTC.